This T cell receptor (beta chain) is from a study of beta chain features in type 1 diabetes. The germline V gene encodes CDR1 SGDLS and CDR2 YYNGEE. With 0 bases clipped from V and 1 base from J, the junction kept 6 bases outside the gene matches. This CDR3 has 17 amino acids. Reverse transcription of all isolated RNA meant that expressed TCRB transcripts were sequenced. Using immunoSEQ multiplex PCR, the repertoire was profiled, and TCRdb retains in-frame clones only, with some absent. Of roughly 610,000 clones in the sample, 15% were seen once. The chain joins TRBV9 to TRBJ2-2; TRBD1 matches 7 bases. Sequencing was performed on naive CD4+ T cells from blood. The source of this sequence is a man aged 18-30 years in good health. For the CDR3, the DNA is TGTGCCAGCAGCGTAGTTAGGGGGCGCGGGAACACCGGGGAGCTGTTTTTT. Its protein product is CASSVVRGRGNTGELFF. The variable domain in full, with the rest retrieved from reference TRBV9 and TRBJ2-2, is DSGVTQTPKHLITATGQRVTLRCSPRSGDLSVYWYQQSLDQGLQFLIQYYNGEERAKGNILERFSAQQFPDLHSELNLSSLELGDSALYFCASSVVRGRGNTGELFFGEGSRLTVL.